One sample yielded the 5 T cell receptor beta chains listed below, sequenced in a study. MiXCR, applied by TCRdb to the 5' RACE reads, yields one record per CDR3 protein. Found here are about 42,000 distinct CDR3 sequences, around 20% of them singletons; the top ten hold just over 4%. Treg sorting used a CD4+CD25+CD127-/low gate. The specimen was Tregs sorted from blood. These receptors all stem from a female donor with breast cancer.

The J gene is TRBJ1-5, the V gene TRBV6-1; D is ambiguous. Between the trimmed V and J ends, which lost 7 bases and 4 bases, there was a span of 11 bases. There are 13 residues in the CDR3. Germline V CDR1 and CDR2: MNHNS, SASEGT. The CDR3 reads CASIPTRNQPQHF. In DNA form, the CDR3 reads TGTGCCAGCATTCCGACCCGTAATCAGCCCCAGCATTTT.

Ten or more counts support this clonotype. The chain employs TRBV5-1 and TRBJ2-6; TRBD2 matches at 13 bases. The CDR3 loop spans 18 amino acids. The J segment lost 0 bases and the V segment lost 3 bases, leaving 3 bases of the junction unmatched. Germline V gene lookup returns CDR1 SGHRS and CDR2 YFSETQ. CDR3 nucleotide sequence: TGCGCCAGCAGCTGGGGACTAGCGGGACACTCTGGGGCCAACGTCCTGACTTTC. Encoded protein: CASSWGLAGHSGANVLTF. Full variable domain (rest looked up from reference TRBV5-1 and TRBJ2-6): KAGVTQTPRYLIKTRGQQVTLSCSPISGHRSVSWYQQTPGQGLQFLFEYFSETQRNKGNFPGRFSGRQFSNSRSEMNVSTLELGDSALYLCASSWGLAGHSGANVLTFGAGSRLTVL.

The table lists this clonotype with many counts. This rearrangement joins TRBV4-1 to TRBJ1-3, with no clear D. Germline V CDR1 and CDR2: MGHRA, YSYEKL. V lost 3 bases to trimming and J lost 8 bases, with 11 bases between them. The CDR3 is 13 amino acids. The CDR3 is CASSQNEADTIYF. CDR3 nucleotide sequence: TGCGCCAGCAGCCAGAACGAGGCGGACACCATATATTTT.

This clonotype showed up just a few times. A read error may produce the germline difference seen at one junction end. The rearrangement uses TRBV6-1 and TRBJ1-1, with a possible D match to TRBD1 (5 bases). The germline V gene encodes CDR1 MNHNS and CDR2 SASEGT. This CDR3 has 14 amino acids. DNA of the CDR3: TGCGCCAGCACCCGGACAAATTTGAACACTGAAGCTTTCTTT. Its translation: CASTRTNLNTEAFF.

This sequence joins TRBV9 and TRBJ2-5; the D gene is possibly TRBD2 (6 bases). Germline V lookup: CDR1 SGDLS, CDR2 YYNGEE. V was cut by 4 bases and J by 4 bases, with 20 bases left in between. The CDR3 is 16 residues long. The CDR3 region is CASSLRSGTSGETQYF. The DNA for the CDR3 is TGTGCCAGCAGCCTTCGTTCCGGGACTTCCGGAGAGACCCAGTACTTC.